These 14 T cell receptor beta chains were sequenced from one sample in a study of shared clonotypes between healthy human individuals. The data were produced by immunoSEQ multiplex PCR, yet TCRdb's version contains in-frame clones alone and is incomplete. Seen here are some 2,000,000 clones, approximately 94% observed once, and the top ten hold less than 0.15%. Sequencing input: naive CD4+ T cells sorted from blood. The subset denotes: CD45RA+ positively selected. The receptors stem from a man younger than 35 in good health.

The chain employs TRBV2 and TRBJ2-7; D is perhaps TRBD2 (6 bases). Germline CDR1 and CDR2: SNHLY and FYNNEI. CDR3 length equals 14 residues. Trimming left V 8 bases short and J 4 bases short, with 18 bases between. The CDR3 region has the DNA TGTGCCAGCCGGGAAAGGGGCGGAGGGTACGAGCAGTACTTC. It codes for CASRERGGGYEQYF.

This chain joins TRBV7-9 and TRBJ2-1, with 7 bases that match TRBD2. Germline V gene data show CDR1 as SEHNR and CDR2 as FQNEAQ (reference sequence). V shed 1 base and J 7 bases; nucleotides not matched to a gene: 10. This CDR3 contains 16 residues. The CDR3 spells CASSLVSGLQRNEQFF. The CDR3 coding sequence is TGTGCCAGCAGCTTAGTTAGCGGGCTTCAAAGAAATGAGCAGTTCTTC.

The rearrangement uses TRBV7-2 and TRBJ1-1; perhaps TRBD1 as D (5 bases). Germline CDR1 is SGHTA and CDR2 is FQGNSA. The length of the CDR3 is 13 residues. V was trimmed by 5 bases and J by 1 base, leaving 8 bases between them. CDR3 nucleotides: TGTGCCAGCAGCCAGACAGCGAACACTGAAGCTTTCTTT. Protein product: CASSQTANTEAFF.

The V and J genes are TRBV2 and TRBJ2-3; 8 bases are a match to TRBD1. V was pared by 8 bases and J by 6 bases, with 10 bases of the junction left unmatched. This CDR3 region has 14 residues. From germline, CDR1 is SNHLY and CDR2 FYNNEI. The CDR3 nucleotides read TGTGCCAGCGGTGCAGGACAGGGAAGGGATACGCAGTATTTT. It specifies CASGAGQGRDTQYF.

The chain links TRBV30 to TRBJ1-6; D is uncertain. The germline V gene encodes CDR1 GTSNPN and CDR2 SVGIG (reference sequence). This CDR3 has 13 amino acids. Trimming cost V 5 bases and J 5 bases, with 10 bases left between them. The chain's CDR3 is CAWSEVDNSPLHF. The CDR3 nucleotides are TGTGCCTGGTCGGAAGTGGATAATTCACCCCTCCACTTT.

This sequence joins TRBV27 and TRBJ1-1; the D gene is possibly TRBD1 (6 bases). The CDR3 totals 13 residues. CDR1 is MNHEY and CDR2 is SMNVEV in the germline V gene (reference sequence). The V gene lost 4 bases and the J gene lost 5 bases, with 11 bases spanning the gap. For the CDR3, the DNA is TGTGCCAGCAGTTACAGGGAGGGGACTGAAGCTTTCTTT. It is translated as CASSYREGTEAFF.

In regard to this clone: Other DNA sequences in this sample translate to the same CDR3. The CDR3 nucleotides are TGCGCCAGCAGCCCGAGGACAGGGGGGGAAGAGACCCAGTACTTC. Protein: CASSPRTGGEETQYF. The chain joins TRBV5-1 to TRBJ2-5, with 10 bases matching TRBD1. Germline values: CDR1 SGHRS, CDR2 YFSETQ. This CDR3 has 15 amino acids. Germline trimming cut 4 bases from V and 3 bases from J; bases unmatched to any gene: 6.

This rearrangement joins TRBV5-4 to TRBJ1-2, with 9 bases fitting TRBD1. V dropped 4 bases and J dropped 5; count of bases not matched to a gene: 15. This CDR3 has 17 residues. Germline assignment: CDR1 SGHNT and CDR2 YYREEE (reference sequence). This chain's CDR3 is CASSPRTGEFYGYGYTF. The CDR3 DNA sequence: TGTGCCAGCAGCCCGCGGACAGGGGAATTCTATGGTTATGGCTACACCTTC.

This chain links TRBV6-1 with TRBJ1-1, with unresolved D. Trimming stripped 7 bases from V and 6 bases from J, with 18 bases between. This CDR3 comprises 14 residues. Looked up from germline, CDR1 is MNHNS and CDR2 is SASEGT. The CDR3 loop is CASNKRDTDPEAFF. The CDR3 DNA reads as TGTGCCAGCAATAAACGAGACACGGACCCTGAAGCTTTCTTT.

This clone was seen more than once but under ten times. The chain links TRBV19 to TRBJ2-2; TRBD1 is a possible D gene (6 bases). Germline CDR1 and CDR2: LNHDA and SQIVND (reference sequence). V lost 7 bases and J lost 2, with 14 bases in between. The length of the CDR3 is 15 residues. The CDR3 DNA reads as TGTGCCAGTAAACCACAGGGCGGAAACACCGGGGAGCTGTTTTTT. The encoded protein is CASKPQGGNTGELFF.

The chain employs TRBV7-9 and TRBJ2-6; D is possibly TRBD1 (5 bases). Germline values: CDR1 SEHNR, CDR2 FQNEAQ (reference sequence). This CDR3 spans 16 amino acids. Trimming took off 5 bases at V and 0 bases at J, with 11 bases between the two ends. The CDR3 DNA is TGTGCCAGCAGCGTTACAGGCCCCTCTGGGGCCAACGTCCTGACTTTC. Amino acid sequence: CASSVTGPSGANVLTF.

The chain joins TRBV10-3 to TRBJ2-1, with D possibly TRBD2 on 6 matching bases. Germline loops: CDR1 ENHRY, CDR2 SYGVKD. The germline V and J ends were trimmed by 2 bases and 7 bases, with 12 bases remaining between them. This CDR3 spans 14 amino acids. In DNA, the CDR3 is TGTGCCATCAGTGAGACACTAGCTTGGAATGAGCAGTTCTTC. Amino acid sequence: CAISETLAWNEQFF.

The table lists this clone with a count of one. The genes are TRBV6-5 and TRBJ1-2, with D perhaps TRBD1 (5 bases). CDR1 is MNHEY and CDR2 is SVGAGI in the germline V gene. The CDR3 is 15 residues long. V lost 5 bases to trimming and J lost 8 bases, with 21 bases between them. CDR3 bases: TGTGCCAGCAGTCGCGCGTCCAGCGGGGGATGGGGCTACACCTTC. It codes for CASSRASSGGWGYTF.

The count of this clone is one. The chain links TRBV9 to TRBJ1-6; 9 nucleotides align to TRBD1. The CDR3 length is 14 residues. Germline-derived CDR1 and CDR2 are SGDLS and YYNGEE. Trimming cost V 7 bases and J 7 bases; bases outside gene matches: 6. In DNA, the CDR3 is TGTGCCAGCGGGGTAGGGACAGGGAATTCACCCCTCCACTTT. Its translation is CASGVGTGNSPLHF.